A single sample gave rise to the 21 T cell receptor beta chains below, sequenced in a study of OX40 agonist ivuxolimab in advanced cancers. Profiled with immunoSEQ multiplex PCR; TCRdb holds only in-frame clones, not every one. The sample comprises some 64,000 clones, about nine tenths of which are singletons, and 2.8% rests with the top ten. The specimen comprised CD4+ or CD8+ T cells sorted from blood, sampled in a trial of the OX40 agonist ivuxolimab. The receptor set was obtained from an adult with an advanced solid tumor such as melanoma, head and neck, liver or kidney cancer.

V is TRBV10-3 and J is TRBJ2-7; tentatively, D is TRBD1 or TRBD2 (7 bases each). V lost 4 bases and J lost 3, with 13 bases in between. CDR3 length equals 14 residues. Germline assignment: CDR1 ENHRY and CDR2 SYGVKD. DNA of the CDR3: TGTGCCATCAGTGCGCAGGGGGGGTACTACGAGCAGTACTTC. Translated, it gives CAISAQGGYYEQYF.

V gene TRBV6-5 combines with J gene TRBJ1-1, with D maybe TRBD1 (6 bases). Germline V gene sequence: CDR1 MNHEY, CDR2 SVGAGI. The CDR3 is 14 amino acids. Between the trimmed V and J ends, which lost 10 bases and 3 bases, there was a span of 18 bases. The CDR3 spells CATQGQIPHTEAFF. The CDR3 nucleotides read TGTGCCACCCAGGGACAAATCCCGCACACTGAAGCTTTCTTT.

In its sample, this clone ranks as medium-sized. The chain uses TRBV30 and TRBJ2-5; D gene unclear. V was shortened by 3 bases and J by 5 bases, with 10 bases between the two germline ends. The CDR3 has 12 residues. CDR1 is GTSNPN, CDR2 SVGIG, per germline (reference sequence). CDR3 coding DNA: TGTGCCTGGAGCCGGGTGGATGAGACCCAGTACTTC. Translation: CAWSRVDETQYF. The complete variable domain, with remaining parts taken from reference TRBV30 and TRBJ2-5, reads SQTIHQWPATLVQPVGSPLSLECTVEGTSNPNLYWYRQAAGRGLQLLFYSVGIGQISSEVPQNLSASRPQDRQFILSSKKLLLSDSGFYLCAWSRVDETQYFGPGTRLLVL.

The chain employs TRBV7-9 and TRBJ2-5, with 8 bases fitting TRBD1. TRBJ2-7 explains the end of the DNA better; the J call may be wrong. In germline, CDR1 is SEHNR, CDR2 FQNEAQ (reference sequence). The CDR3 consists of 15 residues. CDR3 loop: CASSVTGVLPYEQYF. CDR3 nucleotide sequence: TGTGCCAGCAGCGTGACAGGGGTCTTGCCCTACGAGCAGTACTTC.

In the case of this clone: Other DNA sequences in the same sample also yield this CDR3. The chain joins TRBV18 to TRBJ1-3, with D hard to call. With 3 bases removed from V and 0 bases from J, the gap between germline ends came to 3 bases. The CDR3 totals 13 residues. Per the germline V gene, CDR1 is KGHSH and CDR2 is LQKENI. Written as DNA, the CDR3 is TGTGCCAGCTCACCCGACTCTGGAAACACCATATATTTT. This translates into CASSPDSGNTIYF.

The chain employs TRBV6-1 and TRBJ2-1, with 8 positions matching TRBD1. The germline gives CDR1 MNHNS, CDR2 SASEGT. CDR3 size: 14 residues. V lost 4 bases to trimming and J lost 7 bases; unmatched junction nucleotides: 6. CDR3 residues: CASSATGGLNEQFF. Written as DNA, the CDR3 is TGTGCCAGCAGTGCCACAGGGGGTTTGAATGAGCAGTTCTTC.

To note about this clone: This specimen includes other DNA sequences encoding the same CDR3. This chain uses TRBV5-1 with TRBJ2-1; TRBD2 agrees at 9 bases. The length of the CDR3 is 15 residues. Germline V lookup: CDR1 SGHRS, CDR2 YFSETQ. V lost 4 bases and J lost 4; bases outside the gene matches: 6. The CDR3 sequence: CASSPTSGSYNEQFF. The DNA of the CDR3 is TGCGCCAGCAGCCCGACTAGCGGATCATACAATGAGCAGTTCTTC.

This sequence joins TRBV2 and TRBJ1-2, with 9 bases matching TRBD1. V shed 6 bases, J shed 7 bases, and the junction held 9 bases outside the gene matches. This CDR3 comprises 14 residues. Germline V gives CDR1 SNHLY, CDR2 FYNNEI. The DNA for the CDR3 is TGTGCCAGCAGCCAGGACAGGGGAATAGGTGGCTACACCTTC. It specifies CASSQDRGIGGYTF.

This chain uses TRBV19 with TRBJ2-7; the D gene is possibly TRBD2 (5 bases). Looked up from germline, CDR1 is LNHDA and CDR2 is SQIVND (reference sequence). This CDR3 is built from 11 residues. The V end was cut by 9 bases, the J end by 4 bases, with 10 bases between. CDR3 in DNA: TGTGCCAGCCGAGGAGGTTACGAGCAGTACTTC. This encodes CASRGGYEQYF.

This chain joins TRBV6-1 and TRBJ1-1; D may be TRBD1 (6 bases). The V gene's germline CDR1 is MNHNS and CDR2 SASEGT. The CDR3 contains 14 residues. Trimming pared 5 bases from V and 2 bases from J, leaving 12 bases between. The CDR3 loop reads CASSRTVTNTEAFF. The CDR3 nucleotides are TGTGCCAGCAGTCGGACAGTTACAAACACTGAAGCTTTCTTT.

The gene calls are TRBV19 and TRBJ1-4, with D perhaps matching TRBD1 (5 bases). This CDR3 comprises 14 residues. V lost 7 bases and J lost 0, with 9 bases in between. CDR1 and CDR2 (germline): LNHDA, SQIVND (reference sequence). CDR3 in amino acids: CASKRQTTNEKLFF. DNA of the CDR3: TGTGCCAGTAAGCGACAGACAACTAATGAAAAACTGTTTTTT.

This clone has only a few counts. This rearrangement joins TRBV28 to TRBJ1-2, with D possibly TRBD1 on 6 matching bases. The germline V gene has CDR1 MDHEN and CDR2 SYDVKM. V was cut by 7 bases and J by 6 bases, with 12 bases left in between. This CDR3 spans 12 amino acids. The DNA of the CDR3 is TGTGCCAGCACCCCTCAGGGGCATGGCTACACCTTC. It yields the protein CASTPQGHGYTF.

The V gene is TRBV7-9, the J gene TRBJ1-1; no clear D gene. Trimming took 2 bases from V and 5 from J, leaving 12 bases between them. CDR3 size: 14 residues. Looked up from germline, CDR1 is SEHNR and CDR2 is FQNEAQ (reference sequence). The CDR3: CASSLSRFGTEAFF. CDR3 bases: TGTGCCAGCAGCTTATCCCGATTTGGGACTGAAGCTTTCTTT.

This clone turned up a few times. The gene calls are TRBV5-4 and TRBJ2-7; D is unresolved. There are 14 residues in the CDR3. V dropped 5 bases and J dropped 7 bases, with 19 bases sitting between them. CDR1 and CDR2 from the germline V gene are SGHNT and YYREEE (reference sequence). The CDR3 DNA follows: TGTGCCAGCAGTTACGGGCAGGCGGATAGGGAGCAGTACTTC. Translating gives CASSYGQADREQYF.

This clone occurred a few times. The CDR3 loop reads CASSLLQGATEAFF. As DNA, the CDR3 is TGTGCCAGCAGCTTACTACAGGGGGCCACTGAAGCTTTCTTT. V gene TRBV7-6 combines with J gene TRBJ1-1, with TRBD1 matching over 9 bases. This CDR3 has 14 residues. Germline V gives CDR1 SGHVS, CDR2 FNYEAQ. With V trimmed by 2 bases and J by 4 bases, 2 bases remained unmatched.

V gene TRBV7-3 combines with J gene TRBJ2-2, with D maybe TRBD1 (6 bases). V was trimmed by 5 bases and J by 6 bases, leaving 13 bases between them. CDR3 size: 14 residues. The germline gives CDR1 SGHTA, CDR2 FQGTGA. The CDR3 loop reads CASSPGTGPGELFF. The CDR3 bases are TGTGCCAGCAGCCCGGGAACAGGGCCCGGGGAGCTGTTTTTT.

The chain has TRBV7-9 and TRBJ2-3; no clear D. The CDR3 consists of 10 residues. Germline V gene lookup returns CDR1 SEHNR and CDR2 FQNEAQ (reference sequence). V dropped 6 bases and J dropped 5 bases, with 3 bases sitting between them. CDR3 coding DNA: TGTGCCAGCAGGCTAGATACGCAGTATTTT. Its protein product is CASRLDTQYF.

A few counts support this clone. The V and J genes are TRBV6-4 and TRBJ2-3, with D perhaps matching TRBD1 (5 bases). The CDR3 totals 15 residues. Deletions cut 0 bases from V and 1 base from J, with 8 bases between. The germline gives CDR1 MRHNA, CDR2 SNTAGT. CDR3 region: CASSDSSRGTDTQYF. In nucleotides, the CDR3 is TGTGCCAGCAGTGACTCGTCCAGGGGCACAGATACGCAGTATTTT.

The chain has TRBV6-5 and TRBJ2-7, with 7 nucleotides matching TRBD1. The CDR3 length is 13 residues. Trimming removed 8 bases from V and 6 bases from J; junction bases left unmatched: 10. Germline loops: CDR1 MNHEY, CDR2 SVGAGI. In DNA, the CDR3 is TGTGCCAGCCGACAGGGCTCCGTCCTCGAGCAGTACTTC. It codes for CASRQGSVLEQYF.

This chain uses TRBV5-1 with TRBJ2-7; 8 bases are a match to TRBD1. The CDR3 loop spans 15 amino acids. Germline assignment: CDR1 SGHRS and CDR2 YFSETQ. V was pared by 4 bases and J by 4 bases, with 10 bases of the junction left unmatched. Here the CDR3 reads CASSPLGTGVYEQYF. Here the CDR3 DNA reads TGCGCCAGCAGCCCCTTGGGGACAGGCGTTTACGAGCAGTACTTC. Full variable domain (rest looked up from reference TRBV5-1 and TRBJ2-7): KAGVTQTPRYLIKTRGQQVTLSCSPISGHRSVSWYQQTPGQGLQFLFEYFSETQRNKGNFPGRFSGRQFSNSRSEMNVSTLELGDSALYLCASSPLGTGVYEQYFGPGTRLTVT.

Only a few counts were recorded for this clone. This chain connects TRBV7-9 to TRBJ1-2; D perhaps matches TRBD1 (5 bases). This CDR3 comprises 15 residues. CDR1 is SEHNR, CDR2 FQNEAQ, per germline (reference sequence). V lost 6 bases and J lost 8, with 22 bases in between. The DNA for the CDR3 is TGTGCCAGCAGACTCTCCCGGGACGATGCTTCAGGCTACACCTTC. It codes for CASRLSRDDASGYTF.